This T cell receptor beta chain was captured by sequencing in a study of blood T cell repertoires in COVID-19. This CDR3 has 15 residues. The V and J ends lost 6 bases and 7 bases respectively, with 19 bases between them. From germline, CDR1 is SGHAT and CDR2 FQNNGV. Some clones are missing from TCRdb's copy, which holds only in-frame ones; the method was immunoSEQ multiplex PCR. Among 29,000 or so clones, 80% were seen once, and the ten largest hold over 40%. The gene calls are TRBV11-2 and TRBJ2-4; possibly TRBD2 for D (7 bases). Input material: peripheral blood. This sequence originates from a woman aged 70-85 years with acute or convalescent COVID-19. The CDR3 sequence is CASRTWGGPMNIQYF. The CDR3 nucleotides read TGTGCCAGCAGGACATGGGGGGGGCCTATGAACATTCAGTACTTC. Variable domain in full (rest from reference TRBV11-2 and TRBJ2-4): EAGVAQSPRYKIIEKRQSVAFWCNPISGHATLYWYQQILGQGPKLLIQFQNNGVVDDSQLPKDRFSAERLKGVDSTLKIQPAKLEDSAVYLCASRTWGGPMNIQYFGAGTRLSVL.